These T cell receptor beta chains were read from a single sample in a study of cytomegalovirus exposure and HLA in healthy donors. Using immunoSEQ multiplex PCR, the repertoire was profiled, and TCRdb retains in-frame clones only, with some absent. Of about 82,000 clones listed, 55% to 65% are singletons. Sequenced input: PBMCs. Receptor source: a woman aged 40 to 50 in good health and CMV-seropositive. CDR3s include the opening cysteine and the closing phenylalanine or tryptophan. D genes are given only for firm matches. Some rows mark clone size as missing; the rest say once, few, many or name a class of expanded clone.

cdr3_aa: CASSPLQRPSSYEQYF
cdr3_nt: TGTGCCAGCTCACCACTGCAGCGGCCCAGCTCCTACGAGCAGTACTTC
d_call: NA
v_call: TRBV18
j_call: TRBJ2-7
clone_size: once

cdr3_aa: CASSSAGSNQPQHF
cdr3_nt: TGTGCCAGCAGCTCGGCGGGGAGCAATCAGCCCCAGCATTTT
d_call: NA
v_call: TRBV7-2
j_call: TRBJ1-5
clone_size: NA

cdr3_aa: CASSRREYEKLFF
cdr3_nt: TGTGCCAGCAGTCGTAGGGAGTATGAAAAACTGTTTTTT
d_call: NA
v_call: TRBV27
j_call: TRBJ1-4
clone_size: NA

cdr3_aa: CAWSPRRNVYEYNEQFF
cdr3_nt: TGTGCCTGGAGTCCCAGGCGTAACGTCTATGAGTACAATGAGCAGTTCTTC
d_call: NA
v_call: TRBV30
j_call: TRBJ2-1
clone_size: few

cdr3_aa: CASEPGLAVTNEQFF
cdr3_nt: TGTGCCAGCGAGCCGGGACTAGCGGTCACCAATGAGCAGTTCTTC
d_call: TRBD2
v_call: TRBV2
j_call: TRBJ2-1
clone_size: NA

cdr3_aa: CASSYSTGLGYGYTF
cdr3_nt: TGTGCCAGCAGTTACTCGACGGGGTTGGGCTATGGCTACACCTTC
d_call: NA
v_call: TRBV6-5
j_call: TRBJ1-2
clone_size: NA

cdr3_aa: CASTMAEGREQFF
cdr3_nt: TGTGCCAGCACCATGGCCGAGGGCCGGGAGCAGTTCTTC
d_call: NA
v_call: TRBV5-6
j_call: TRBJ2-1
clone_size: NA

cdr3_aa: CASSGQGNQPQHF
cdr3_nt: TGTGCCAGCAGTGGACAGGGAAATCAGCCCCAGCATTTT
d_call: TRBD1
v_call: TRBV2
j_call: TRBJ1-5
clone_size: NA

cdr3_aa: CASSQLLQGGNQPQHF
cdr3_nt: TGTGCCAGCAGCCAACTCCTACAGGGGGGCAATCAGCCCCAGCATTTT
d_call: TRBD1
v_call: TRBV28
j_call: TRBJ1-5
clone_size: NA

cdr3_aa: CASSLAGNSNQPQHF
cdr3_nt: TGTGCCAGCAGCTTAGCCGGGAATAGCAATCAGCCCCAGCATTTT
d_call: NA
v_call: TRBV7-9
j_call: TRBJ1-5
clone_size: NA

cdr3_aa: CASSYSPMGNQPQHF
cdr3_nt: TGTGCCAGCAGCTATAGTCCCATGGGCAATCAGCCCCAGCATTTT
d_call: NA
v_call: TRBV27
j_call: TRBJ1-5
clone_size: NA

cdr3_aa: CASSVDSRDEKLFF
cdr3_nt: TGTGCCAGCAGCGTAGACTCCAGGGATGAAAAACTGTTTTTT
d_call: NA
v_call: TRBV9
j_call: TRBJ1-4
clone_size: NA

cdr3_aa: CASSSDYQNTGELFF
cdr3_nt: TGCGCCAGCAGTTCGGACTACCAGAACACCGGGGAGCTGTTTTTT
d_call: NA
v_call: TRBV5-1
j_call: TRBJ2-2
clone_size: NA

cdr3_aa: CASSIRWGDTEAFF
cdr3_nt: TGTGCCAGCAGCATACGGTGGGGGGACACTGAAGCTTTCTTT
d_call: NA
v_call: TRBV11-2
j_call: TRBJ1-1
clone_size: NA

cdr3_aa: CASRAAGLVRDEQFF
cdr3_nt: TGTGCCAGCAGAGCCGCCGGACTAGTGAGGGATGAGCAGTTCTTC
d_call: TRBD2
v_call: TRBV6-5
j_call: TRBJ2-1
clone_size: NA

cdr3_aa: CASVCGPFEQYF
cdr3_nt: TGTGCCAGCGTCTGCGGGCCCTTCGAGCAGTACTTC
d_call: NA
v_call: TRBV9
j_call: TRBJ2-7
clone_size: NA

cdr3_aa: CASSLVSGQRTYGYTF
cdr3_nt: TGCGCCAGCAGCTTGGTCAGCGGACAGCGGACCTATGGCTACACCTTC
d_call: NA
v_call: TRBV5-1
j_call: TRBJ1-2
clone_size: NA

cdr3_aa: CASSSGTGGLYGYTF
cdr3_nt: TGCGCCAGCAGCTCCGGGACAGGGGGCCTCTATGGCTACACCTTC
d_call: TRBD1
v_call: TRBV5-1
j_call: TRBJ1-2
clone_size: NA

cdr3_aa: CASSPPGDPDNEQFF
cdr3_nt: TGTGCCAGCAGCCCCCCGGGAGACCCTGACAATGAGCAGTTCTTC
d_call: NA
v_call: TRBV7-9
j_call: TRBJ2-1
clone_size: NA

cdr3_aa: CASSLGRGSNTQYF
cdr3_nt: TGTGCCAGCAGCTTAGGCAGGGGGTCGAATACGCAGTATTTT
d_call: TRBD1
v_call: TRBV11-3
j_call: TRBJ2-3
clone_size: NA

cdr3_aa: CASSVRQGALGYTF
cdr3_nt: TGTGCCAGCAGTGTAAGACAGGGGGCGCTGGGCTACACCTTC
d_call: TRBD1
v_call: TRBV28
j_call: TRBJ1-2
clone_size: NA

cdr3_aa: CASSPGQGRYGYTF
cdr3_nt: TGTGCCAGCAGTCCCGGACAGGGCCGCTATGGCTACACCTTC
d_call: TRBD1
v_call: TRBV6-6
j_call: TRBJ1-2
clone_size: once

cdr3_aa: CASSSMGGAGTEAFF
cdr3_nt: TGTGCCAGCAGTTCTATGGGGGGGGCGGGCACTGAAGCTTTCTTT
d_call: NA
v_call: TRBV28
j_call: TRBJ1-1
clone_size: NA

cdr3_aa: CASSLEGGFGMRDTQYF
cdr3_nt: TGTGCCAGCAGCTTAGAGGGAGGGTTTGGGATGAGAGATACGCAGTATTTT
d_call: TRBD2
v_call: TRBV7-9
j_call: TRBJ2-3
clone_size: NA

cdr3_aa: CASSLVLLSNQPQHF
cdr3_nt: TGTGCCAGCAGCTTGGTCCTTCTAAGCAATCAGCCCCAGCATTTT
d_call: NA
v_call: TRBV7-2
j_call: TRBJ1-5
clone_size: few

cdr3_aa: CASSLPLTSGSDYHYEQYF
cdr3_nt: TGTGCCAGCAGTTTGCCCTTGACTAGCGGGAGCGACTACCACTACGAGCAGTACTTC
d_call: TRBD2
v_call: TRBV7-2
j_call: TRBJ2-7
clone_size: once

cdr3_aa: CASSPGQSYNQPQHF
cdr3_nt: TGTGCCAGCTCACCGGGACAGTCATACAATCAGCCCCAGCATTTT
d_call: TRBD1
v_call: TRBV5-8
j_call: TRBJ1-5
clone_size: NA

cdr3_aa: CASSLRDKQFF
cdr3_nt: TGTGCCAGCAGTTTGAGGGACAAGCAGTTCTTC
d_call: NA
v_call: TRBV28
j_call: TRBJ2-1
clone_size: NA

cdr3_aa: CASSYSHSSYEQYF
cdr3_nt: TGTGCCAGCAGTTACTCACACAGTTCCTACGAGCAGTACTTC
d_call: NA
v_call: TRBV6-5
j_call: TRBJ2-7
clone_size: NA

cdr3_aa: CASRKDRLNEKLFF
cdr3_nt: TGTGCCAGCAGGAAGGACAGACTTAATGAAAAACTGTTTTTT
d_call: NA
v_call: TRBV2
j_call: TRBJ1-4
clone_size: NA

cdr3_aa: CASSRTSSTDTQYF
cdr3_nt: TGTGCCAGCTCACGGACATCTAGCACAGATACGCAGTATTTT
d_call: NA
v_call: TRBV18
j_call: TRBJ2-3
clone_size: few

cdr3_aa: CASSLAGYNEQFF
cdr3_nt: TGTGCCAGCAGTTTAGCAGGATACAATGAGCAGTTCTTC
d_call: NA
v_call: TRBV27
j_call: TRBJ2-1
clone_size: NA

cdr3_aa: CAWSGVWRGLNSPLHF
cdr3_nt: TGTGCCTGGAGTGGCGTGTGGCGGGGGCTCAATTCACCCCTCCACTTT
d_call: NA
v_call: TRBV30
j_call: TRBJ1-6
clone_size: few

cdr3_aa: CASSRGGGMGTEAFF
cdr3_nt: TGTGCCAGCAGTAGGGGCGGGGGAATGGGTACTGAAGCTTTCTTT
d_call: NA
v_call: TRBV28
j_call: TRBJ1-1
clone_size: few

cdr3_aa: CASSWEGANTGELFF
cdr3_nt: TGTGCCAGCAGCTGGGAGGGAGCGAACACCGGGGAGCTGTTTTTT
d_call: TRBD2
v_call: TRBV9
j_call: TRBJ2-2
clone_size: NA

cdr3_aa: CASSEMGLATGVLHEQYF
cdr3_nt: TGTGCCAGCAGTGAAATGGGGTTGGCAACAGGGGTATTGCACGAGCAGTACTTC
d_call: TRBD1
v_call: TRBV2
j_call: TRBJ2-7
clone_size: few

cdr3_aa: CASSPRQGGNEKLFF
cdr3_nt: TGTGCCAGCTCACCTCGACAGGGGGGTAATGAAAAACTGTTTTTT
d_call: TRBD1
v_call: TRBV18
j_call: TRBJ1-4
clone_size: NA

cdr3_aa: CASTPAGGETQYF
cdr3_nt: TGTGCCAGCACCCCTGCTGGGGGGGAGACCCAGTACTTC
d_call: NA
v_call: TRBV7-2
j_call: TRBJ2-5
clone_size: NA

cdr3_aa: CASSFGQPGANVLTF
cdr3_nt: TGTGCCAGCAGTTTTGGGCAGCCTGGGGCCAACGTCCTGACTTTC
d_call: NA
v_call: TRBV27
j_call: TRBJ2-6
clone_size: few

cdr3_aa: CASRYRGGTGELFF
cdr3_nt: TGCGCCAGCAGATACAGGGGAGGCACCGGGGAGCTGTTTTTT
d_call: NA
v_call: TRBV4-3
j_call: TRBJ2-2
clone_size: NA

cdr3_aa: CASIPAGAYEQYF
cdr3_nt: TGTGCCAGCATACCCGCAGGGGCATACGAGCAGTACTTC
d_call: NA
v_call: TRBV6-5
j_call: TRBJ2-7
clone_size: NA